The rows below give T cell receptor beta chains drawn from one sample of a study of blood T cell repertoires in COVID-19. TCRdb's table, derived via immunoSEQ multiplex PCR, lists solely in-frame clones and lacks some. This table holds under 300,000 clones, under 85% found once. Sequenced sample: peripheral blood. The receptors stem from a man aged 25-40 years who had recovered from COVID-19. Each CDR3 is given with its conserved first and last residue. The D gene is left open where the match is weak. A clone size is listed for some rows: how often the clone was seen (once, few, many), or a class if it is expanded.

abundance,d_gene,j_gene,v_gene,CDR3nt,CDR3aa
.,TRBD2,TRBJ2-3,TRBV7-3,TGTGCCAGCAGTTCCAAGCGGGGTAGCACAGATACGCAGTATTTT,CASSSKRGSTDTQYF
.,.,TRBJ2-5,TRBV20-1,TGCAGTCCCAGGGTTCGGGAGACCCAGTACTTC,CSPRVRETQYF
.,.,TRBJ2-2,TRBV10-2,TGCGCCAGCAGTGTGTATTTATCTGCGAGTCCCGGGGAGCTGTTTTTT,CASSVYLSASPGELFF
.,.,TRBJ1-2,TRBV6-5,TGTGCCAGCACCCGGGGGGACCGGGGCTACACCTTC,CASTRGDRGYTF
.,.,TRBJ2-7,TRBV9,TGTGCCAGCAGCGAACGGGACATCGGAAGGGAGCAGTACTTC,CASSERDIGREQYF
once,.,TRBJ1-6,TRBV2,TGTGCCAGCAGTAATGCAGGGCGGTTTAATTCACCCCTCCACTTT,CASSNAGRFNSPLHF
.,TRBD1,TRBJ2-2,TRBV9,TGTGCCAGCAGCACGGGACAGGCCGGGGAGCTGTTTTTT,CASSTGQAGELFF
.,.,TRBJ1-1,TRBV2,TGTGCCAGCAGACAAGGGGGTATGAACACTGAAGCTTTCTTT,CASRQGGMNTEAFF
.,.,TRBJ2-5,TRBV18,TGTGCCAGCTCACCGGGCCAGGCCAGGGAGACCCAGTACTTC,CASSPGQARETQYF
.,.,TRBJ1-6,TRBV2,TGTGCCAGCAGTGGTTTTCAGGGTTCACCCCTCCACTTT,CASSGFQGSPLHF
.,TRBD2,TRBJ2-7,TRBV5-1,TGCGCCAGCAGCTTGGTAGTCAGCGGGGTAAGCTCCTACGAGCAGTACTTC,CASSLVVSGVSSYEQYF
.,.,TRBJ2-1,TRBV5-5,TGTGCCAGCAGCTCCGCGGGTGTTGAGCAGTTCTTC,CASSSAGVEQFF
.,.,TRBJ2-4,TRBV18,TGTGCCAGCTCACCACCACCAGGTGAGGGAAACATTCAGTACTTC,CASSPPPGEGNIQYF
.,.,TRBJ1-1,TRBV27,TGTGCCAGCAGTTTAGTAAGGGGATCTGAAGCTTTCTTT,CASSLVRGSEAFF
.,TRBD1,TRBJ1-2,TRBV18,TGTGCCAGCTCACCATTAGGGGCAGGGGGATTCTATGGCTACACCTTC,CASSPLGAGGFYGYTF
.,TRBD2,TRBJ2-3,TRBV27,TGTGCCAGCAGTTTATGGGGGTCTAGCGGGGCGGTCGCAGATACGCAGTATTTT,CASSLWGSSGAVADTQYF
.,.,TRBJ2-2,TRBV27,TGTGCCAGCAGGCAGGGGAGTCGATACACCGGGGAGCTGTTTTTT,CASRQGSRYTGELFF
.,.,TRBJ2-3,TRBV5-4,TGTGCCAGCCGCCTTCAAGGGGCGGATACGCAGTATTTT,CASRLQGADTQYF
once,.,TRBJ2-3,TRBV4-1,TGCGCCAGCAGCTTGCTTCCGGGACTGAGCACAGATACGCAGTATTTT,CASSLLPGLSTDTQYF
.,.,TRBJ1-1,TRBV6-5,TGTGCCAGCAGTTACCGGGATTATCGCACTGAAGCTTTCTTT,CASSYRDYRTEAFF
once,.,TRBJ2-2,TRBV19,TGTGCCAGTTTGGGGGGAGGACTCTCCGCGGTCACCGGGGAGCTGTTTTTT,CASLGGGLSAVTGELFF
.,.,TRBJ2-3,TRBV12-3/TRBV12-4,TGTGCCAGCAGTTTCACCCCAGGAGATACGCAGTATTTT,CASSFTPGDTQYF
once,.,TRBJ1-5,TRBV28,TGTGCCAGCCGTATCCCGGGGAGGTATAGCAATCAGCCCCAGCATTTT,CASRIPGRYSNQPQHF
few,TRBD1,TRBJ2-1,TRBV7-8,TGTGCCAGCAGTTTACTCCGGGGGAGGACAGGGGTCAATGAGCAGTTCTTC,CASSLLRGRTGVNEQFF
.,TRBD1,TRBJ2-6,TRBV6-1,TGTGCCAGCAGTGGGGGGGACAGGACAATCTCTGGGGCCAACGTCCTGACTTTC,CASSGGDRTISGANVLTF
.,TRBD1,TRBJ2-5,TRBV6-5,TGTGCCAGCAGGTCCACAGGGGCGGAGACCCAGTACTTC,CASRSTGAETQYF